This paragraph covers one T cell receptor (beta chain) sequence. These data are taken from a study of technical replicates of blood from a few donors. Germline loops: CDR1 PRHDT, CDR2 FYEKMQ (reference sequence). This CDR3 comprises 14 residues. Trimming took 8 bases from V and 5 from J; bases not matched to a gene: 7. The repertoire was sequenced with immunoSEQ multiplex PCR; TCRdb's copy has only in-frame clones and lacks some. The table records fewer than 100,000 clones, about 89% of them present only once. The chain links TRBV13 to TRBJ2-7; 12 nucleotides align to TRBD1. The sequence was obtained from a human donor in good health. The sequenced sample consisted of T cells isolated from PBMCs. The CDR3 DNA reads TGTGCCAGCGGTGAAGGGACAGGGGGCCACGAGCAGTACTTC. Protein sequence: CASGEGTGGHEQYF.